This T cell receptor beta chain came from a study of T cell responses to AZD1222 COVID-19 vaccine. Study results and limitations: When two AZD1222 doses had been given, Spike-specific TCR breadth and depth rose. Baseline antibody screening turned up just six seropositive AZD1222 recipients. Donors in the cohort were predominantly white British and more often female, and clonal diversity was possibly underestimated.

Here immunoSEQ multiplex PCR was the method, and the copy in TCRdb shows in-frame clones only, minus some. The sample lists approximately 150,000 clones, 90% to 95% occurring once. Concerning this clone: Its target is not known.

The germline V and J ends were trimmed by 3 bases and 8 bases, with 7 bases remaining between them. The length of the CDR3 is 12 residues. Germline V gives CDR1 MGHRA, CDR2 YSYEKL. This receptor was taken from an adult in good health. The sequencing here drew on peripheral blood, taken on day 0 of MenACWY control vaccination. The chain recombines TRBV4-1 with TRBJ1-4; the D is unclear. CDR3 DNA: TGCGCCAGCAGCCAGCCACAGGAAAAACTGTTTTTT. Encoded protein: CASSQPQEKLFF.